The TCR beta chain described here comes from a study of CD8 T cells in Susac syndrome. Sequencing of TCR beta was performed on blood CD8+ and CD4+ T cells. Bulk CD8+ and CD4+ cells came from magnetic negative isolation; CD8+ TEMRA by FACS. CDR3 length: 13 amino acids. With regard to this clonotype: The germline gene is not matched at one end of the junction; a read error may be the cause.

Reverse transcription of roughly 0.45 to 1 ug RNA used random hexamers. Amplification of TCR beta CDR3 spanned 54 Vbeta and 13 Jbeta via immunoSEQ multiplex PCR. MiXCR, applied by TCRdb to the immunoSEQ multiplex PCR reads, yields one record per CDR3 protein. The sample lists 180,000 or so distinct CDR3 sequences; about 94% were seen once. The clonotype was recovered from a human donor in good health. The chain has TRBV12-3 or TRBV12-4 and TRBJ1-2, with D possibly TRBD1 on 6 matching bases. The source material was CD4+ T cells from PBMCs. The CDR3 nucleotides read TGTGCCAGCAGCCTCCAGGTCGGGGGGCGGATCGCCTTC. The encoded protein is CASSLQVGGRIAF.